Sequencing of this TCR beta chain was carried out in a study of response to subunit inactivated influenza vaccine. A word on this clonotype: Its specificity is not known. The junction differs from germline at one of its ends, possibly a read error.

In germline, CDR1 is SGHDT, CDR2 YYEEEE. The CDR3 totals 16 residues. General study points: The authors suggested that every seasonal influenza vaccination recruits few new T cells.

TCRdb ran MiXCR on the RT-PCR reads and lists one entry per CDR3 protein. This table holds 530,000 or so distinct CDR3 sequences, approximately 15% found once. The sequenced sample was PBMCs from blood, obtained about 11 days after vaccination. This receptor was identified in a middle-aged man who received an inactivated influenza vaccine. The rearrangement links TRBV5-6 to TRBJ1-6; D remains unclear. The CDR3 sequence: CARSLAGGSLGSPLHF. The CDR3 region has the DNA TGTGCCAGGAGCTTGGCCGGCGGATCCCTTGGATCACCCCTCCACTTT.